Below, 2 T cell receptor beta chains from the same sample are listed, as sequenced in a study of blood T cells in healthy people across ages. Primed by a sample-barcoded 5' primer and a J-beta primer mix, a second PCR proceeded for about 6 to 11 cycles. TCRdb analysed the 5' RACE reads with MiXCR anew, one entry per CDR3 protein. The sample has under 2,000,000 distinct CDR3 sequences, 49% seen once. The specimen was blood. These receptor sequences come from a woman between 40 and 55 years old in good health.

This clonotype was counted only a few times. The J gene is TRBJ1-2, the V gene TRBV7-2; tentatively, D is TRBD1 (6 bases). The CDR3 consists of 14 residues. V lost 6 bases, J lost 8 bases, and 19 bases lay in between. Germline CDR1 reads SGHTA; CDR2 reads FQGNSA. CDR3 nucleotide sequence: TGTGCCAGCAGACCGAGCACAGGGTCGTACGGCTACACCTTC. Protein: CASRPSTGSYGYTF.

CDR3 nucleotides: TGTGCCAGCAGCTTGACTAGCGCCTCCAAAAACATTCAGTACTTC. The encoded protein is CASSLTSASKNIQYF. The V call is TRBV5-8, the J call TRBJ2-4; 7 bases agree with TRBD2. V shed 1 base, J shed 2 bases, and the junction held 3 bases outside the gene matches. This CDR3 has 15 residues. The germline gives CDR1 SGHTS, CDR2 YDEGEE.